This TCR beta chain was identified in a study of blood T cell repertoires in COVID-19 (dated by TCRdb to 2020 to 2022). Concerning the study at large: Collaborator samples came from the United States, Italy and Spain and covered acute and convalescent phases of COVID-19. Deeply sampled blood TCRbeta repertoires from subjects exposed to, actively infected with, or recovered from COVID-19 were included in the dataset. The prospective study material was composed of cDNA or gDNA derived from T cells, B-cell-depleted T cells, or PBMCs. Nearly every sample came with metadata listing a de-identified subject ID, COVID-19 status, age in years and sex. Where HLA class I and class II types were available, the types were taken from metadata supplied by the sample provider, not from assay-based typing. The samples were drawn from two sources: the first 160 participants of the ongoing ImmuneRACE study, and over 1,000 subjects contributed by 6 global collaborators. A freely available public database, intended as a resource for researchers studying the immune response to SARS-CoV-2, is where the repertoires were released. Points the paper makes about the study in general: How much clinical and demographic metadata was included differed by source and by participant, and the metadata was provided uncurated.

Of note for this clone: What antigen it recognizes has not been identified. It has no much larger one-base neighbor in the sample; base qualities were not kept.

TCRbeta CDR3 regions were amplified from genomic DNA by means of the immunoSEQ Assay, a bias-controlled multiplex PCR. The source study handled its data this way. The number of nucleated cells in each sample was estimated from the amplification of reference gene primers within the assay. To quantify the absolute abundance of each unique TCRbeta CDR3 rearrangement, sequence reads were collapsed and filtered. For each sample, productive Simpson clonality was calculated as the square root of Simpson's diversity index over productive rearrangements. TCRdb carries this immuneACCESS record with in-frame sequences only. Its versions omit some clonotypes, under half of them owing to an unresolved V gene in the studies checked, with the rest unexplained. That table supplies the V and J calls and clone size; D and trimming were determined from the DNA. Recorded for this sample are over 200,000 clones; 80% to 90% of them occurred a single time. The ten largest clonotypes hold roughly 5.7% of the sample.

CDR3 length: 15 amino acids, cysteine to phenylalanine. The kept DNA is CDR3 alone, 45 bases in frame from the first base. V is cut by 5 bases and J by 2 bases, and the space between the germline ends is 16 bases. The germline V gene supplies CDR1 MNHEY and CDR2 SVGAGI. Whole blood was collected in K2EDTA tubes by collaborating institutions according to the institutions' own protocols. Collaborator samples were shipped for TCRbeta analysis as frozen whole blood, isolated PBMCs, or DNA extracted from either sample type. The sequence came from a man aged 80 or over with acute or convalescent COVID-19. The source material was peripheral blood. The V gene is TRBV6-5 and the J gene is TRBJ2-7; a weak D assignment points to TRBD1 (6 bases agree). The bases are TGTGCCAGCAGTCCTCGGACAGTTGACCCCTACGAGCAGTACTTC. Its protein reads: CASSPRTVDPYEQYF.